Detailed here is one T cell receptor beta chain. Its cognate antigen has yet to be identified. The record has no base qualities; no much larger clone is one base away. These data originate in a study of brain T cells in children with intractable seizures (dated by TCRdb to the early 2020s). In the study overall: A NanoString immunology panel was first used to screen resected brain tissue from roughly 53 pediatric epilepsy surgery cases for immune gene transcripts. Among the roughly 12 selected surgery cases, pre-surgery blood was additionally sequenced for eight, leaving four cases with brain tissue only. Study-wide conclusions, independent of this receptor: The patients' HCMV serostatus was not known, and viral specificity was inferred solely from CDR3 sequence similarity. Because sequencing depth differed between pre- and post-surgery blood, the absence of clones from the pre-surgery sample may reflect undersampling.

This specimen's time point label, interpreted: blood from clinic visit 5 months post-surgery; TSC patient then seizure free. Surgery cases with the highest brain T cell transcript signatures were selected for TCR beta chain sequencing of brain tissue and, where available, blood. Before surgery, patients had received at least one anti-epileptic drug. The TCR-sequenced patients were children whose drug-resistant epilepsy was caused by tuberous sclerosis complex, focal cortical dysplasia, Rasmussen encephalitis or hemimegalencephaly. Bulk genomic DNA was extracted from unsorted brain tissue and whole blood with the Monarch genomic DNA purification kit. Taken from the germline V gene, the CDR1 and CDR2 loops are MNHEY and SVGEGT. For this chain, trimming is 6 bases at the V end and 0 bases at the J end, and the number of junction bases without a gene match is 3. Inclusive of the bounding cysteine and phenylalanine, the CDR3 is 15 residues long. Just the 45-base CDR3 DNA is kept, in frame starting at base 1.

The immunoSEQ assay was applied to genomic DNA to generate the TCR beta chain sequences. For the original study's pipeline: CDR3 sequences that did not begin with the conserved framework cysteine at position 104 were removed manually. To get clonality, the normalized Shannon's Diversity Index was subtracted from one, giving values from 0 (maximal diversity) to 1 (oligoclonal). To check whether a given CDR3 had different frequencies in two samples, for example brain versus blood, chi-squared comparison-of-proportions tests were used. Public clonotypes were found by searching immuneACCESS, and the VDJdb browser was used to assess similarity to known antiviral clonotypes. This immuneACCESS table, as held by TCRdb, lists in-frame sequences with V and J called but not all clones. Of the missing ones, under half trace to an unresolved V gene in checked studies; the others have no known cause. V, J and clone size were drawn from that table, and D and trimming were deduced from the DNA. The sample records around 340,000 clones, nearly 95% of which are singletons. Together, the top ten hold 5.5% to 6% of the sample.

The rearranged chain carries TRBV6-2 or TRBV6-3 and TRBJ2-3; TRBD2 fits 10 bases in the junction. The TCR originated in a boy under two years old with tuberous sclerosis and intractable seizures. Specimen: peripheral blood, collected about 5 months after surgery. CDR3 loop: CASSLLAGSTDTQYF. Read as DNA, the sequence is TGTGCCAGCAGCCTACTAGCGGGGAGCACAGATACGCAGTATTTT.